This T cell receptor beta chain was captured by sequencing in a study of radiation and T cells in renal cell carcinoma. Some clones are missing from TCRdb's copy, which holds only in-frame ones; the method was immunoSEQ multiplex PCR. This sample yields about 90,000 clones, of which around four fifths are seen a single time; around 9.4% belongs to the top ten. V lost 3 bases, J lost 2 bases, and 7 bases stayed unmatched. The CDR3 contains 18 residues. The germline V gene encodes CDR1 KGHSH and CDR2 LQKENI. Noted time point: blood 4 weeks post-SBRT, at nephrectomy. The treatment was: 15 Gy SBRT to primary tumor, nephrectomy 4 weeks later.

This TCR derives from a man aged 45 to 65 with renal cell carcinoma. The material sequenced was blood, taken from a patient whose treatment included radiotherapy and nephrectomy. The chain carries TRBV18 and TRBJ2-2, with 12 bases that match TRBD2. The CDR3 is CASSPGLAGLGNTGELFF. As DNA, the CDR3 is TGTGCCAGCTCACCGGGACTAGCGGGCCTGGGAAACACCGGGGAGCTGTTTTTT.